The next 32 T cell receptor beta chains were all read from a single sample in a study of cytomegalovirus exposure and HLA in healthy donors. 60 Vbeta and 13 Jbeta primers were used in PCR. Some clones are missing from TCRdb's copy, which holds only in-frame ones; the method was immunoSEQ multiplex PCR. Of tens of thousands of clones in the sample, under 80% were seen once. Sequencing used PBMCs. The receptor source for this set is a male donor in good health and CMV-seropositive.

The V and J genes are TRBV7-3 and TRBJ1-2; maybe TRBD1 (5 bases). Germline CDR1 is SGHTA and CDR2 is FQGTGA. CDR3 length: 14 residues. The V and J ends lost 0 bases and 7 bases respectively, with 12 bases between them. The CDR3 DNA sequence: TGTGCCAGCAGCTTAACGCCCGAAGGGGCTGGCTACACCTTC. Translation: CASSLTPEGAGYTF.

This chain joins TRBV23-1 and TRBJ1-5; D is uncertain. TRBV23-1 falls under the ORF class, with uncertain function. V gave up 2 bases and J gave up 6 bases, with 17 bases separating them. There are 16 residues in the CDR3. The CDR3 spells CASSQRREQSGQPQHF. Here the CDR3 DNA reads TGCGCCAGCAGTCAAAGGAGGGAACAGTCAGGTCAGCCCCAGCATTTT.

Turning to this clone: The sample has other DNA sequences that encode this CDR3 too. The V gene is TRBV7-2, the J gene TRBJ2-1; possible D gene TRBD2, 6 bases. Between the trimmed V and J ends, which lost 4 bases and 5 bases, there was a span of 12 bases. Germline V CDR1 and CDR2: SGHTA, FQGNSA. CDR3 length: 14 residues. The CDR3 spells CASSSPRGNNEQFF. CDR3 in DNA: TGTGCCAGCAGCTCCCCCCGGGGGAACAATGAGCAGTTCTTC.

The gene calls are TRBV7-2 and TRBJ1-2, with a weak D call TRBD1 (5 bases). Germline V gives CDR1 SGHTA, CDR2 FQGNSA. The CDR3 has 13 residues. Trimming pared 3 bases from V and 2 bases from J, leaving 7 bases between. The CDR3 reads CASSFRQNYGYTF. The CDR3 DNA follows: TGTGCCAGCAGCTTTAGACAGAACTATGGCTACACCTTC.

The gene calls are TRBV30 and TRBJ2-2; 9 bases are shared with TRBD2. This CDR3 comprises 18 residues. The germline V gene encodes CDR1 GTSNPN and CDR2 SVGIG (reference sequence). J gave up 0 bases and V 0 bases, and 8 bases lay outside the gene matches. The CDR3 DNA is TGTGCCTGGAGTGTCCGACCTAGCGGGGCCGCGAACACCGGGGAGCTGTTTTTT. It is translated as CAWSVRPSGAANTGELFF. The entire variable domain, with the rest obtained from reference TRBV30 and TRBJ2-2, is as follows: SQTIHQWPATLVQPVGSPLSLECTVEGTSNPNLYWYRQAAGRGLQLLFYSVGIGQISSEVPQNLSASRPQDRQFILSSKKLLLSDSGFYLCAWSVRPSGAANTGELFFGEGSRLTVL.

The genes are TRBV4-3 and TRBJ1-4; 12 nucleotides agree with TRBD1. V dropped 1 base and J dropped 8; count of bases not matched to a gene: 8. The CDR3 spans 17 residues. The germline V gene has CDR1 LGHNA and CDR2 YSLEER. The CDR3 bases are TGCGCCAGCAGCCAAGTTAGTCTGGGACAGGGGGCGGAAAAACTGTTTTTT. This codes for CASSQVSLGQGAEKLFF.

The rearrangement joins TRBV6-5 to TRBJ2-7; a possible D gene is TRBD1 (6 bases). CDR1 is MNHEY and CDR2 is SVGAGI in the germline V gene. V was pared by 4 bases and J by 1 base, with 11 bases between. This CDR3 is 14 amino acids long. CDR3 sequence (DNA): TGTGCCAGCAGTTCGCGGACAGAATCCTACGAGCAGTACTTC. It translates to CASSSRTESYEQYF.

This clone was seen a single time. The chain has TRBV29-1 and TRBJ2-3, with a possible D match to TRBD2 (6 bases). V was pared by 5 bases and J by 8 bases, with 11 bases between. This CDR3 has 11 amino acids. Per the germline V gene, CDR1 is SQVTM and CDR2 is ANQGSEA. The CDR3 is CSVWVGGTQYF. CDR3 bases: TGCAGCGTTTGGGTGGGAGGTACGCAGTATTTT.

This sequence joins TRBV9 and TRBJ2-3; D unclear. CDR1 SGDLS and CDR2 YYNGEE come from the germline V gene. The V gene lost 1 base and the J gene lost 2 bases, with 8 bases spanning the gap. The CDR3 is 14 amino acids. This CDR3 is CASSVLSNTDTQYF. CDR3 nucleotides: TGTGCCAGCAGCGTATTGTCAAACACAGATACGCAGTATTTT.

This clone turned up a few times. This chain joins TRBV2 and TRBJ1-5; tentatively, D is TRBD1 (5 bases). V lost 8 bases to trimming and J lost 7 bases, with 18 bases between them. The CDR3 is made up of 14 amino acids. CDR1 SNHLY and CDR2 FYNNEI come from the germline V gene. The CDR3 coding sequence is TGTGCCAGCGGGTTAGGGCAGGGCTTCCAGCCCCAGCATTTT. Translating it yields CASGLGQGFQPQHF. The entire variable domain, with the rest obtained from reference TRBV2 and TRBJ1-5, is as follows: EPEVTQTPSHQVTQMGQEVILRCVPISNHLYFYWYRQILGQKVEFLVSFYNNEISEKSEIFDDQFSVERPDGSNFTLKIRSTKLEDSAMYFCASGLGQGFQPQHFGDGTRLSIL.

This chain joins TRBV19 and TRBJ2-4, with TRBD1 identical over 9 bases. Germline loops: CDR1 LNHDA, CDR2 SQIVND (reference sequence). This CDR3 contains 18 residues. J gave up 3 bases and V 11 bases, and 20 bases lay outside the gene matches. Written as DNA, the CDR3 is TGTGCCTCTCACCCCGGGACAGGGATCGGCGTTGACAAAAACATTCAGTACTTC. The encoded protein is CASHPGTGIGVDKNIQYF.

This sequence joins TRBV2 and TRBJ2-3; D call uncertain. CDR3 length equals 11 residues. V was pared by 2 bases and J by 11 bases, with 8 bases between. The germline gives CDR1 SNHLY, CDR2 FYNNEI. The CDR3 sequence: CASSEYRGQYF. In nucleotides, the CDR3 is TGTGCCAGCAGTGAATACCGAGGGCAGTATTTT.

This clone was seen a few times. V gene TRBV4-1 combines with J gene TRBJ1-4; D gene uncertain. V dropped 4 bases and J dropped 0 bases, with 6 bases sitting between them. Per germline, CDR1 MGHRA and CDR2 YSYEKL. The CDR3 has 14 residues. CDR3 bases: TGCGCCAGCAGCCCGGGAGCAACTAATGAAAAACTGTTTTTT. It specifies CASSPGATNEKLFF.

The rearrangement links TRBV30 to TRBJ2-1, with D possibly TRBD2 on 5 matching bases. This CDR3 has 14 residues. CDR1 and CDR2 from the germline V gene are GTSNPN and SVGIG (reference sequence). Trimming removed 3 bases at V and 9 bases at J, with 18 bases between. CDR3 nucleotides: TGTGCCTGGAGCGCACTCCTAGCCGGCGGTGAGCAGTTCTTC. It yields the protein CAWSALLAGGEQFF.

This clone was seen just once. This chain's CDR3 is CASSLEGYSNQPQHF. CDR3 nucleotide sequence: TGTGCCAGCAGTTTAGAGGGATATAGCAATCAGCCCCAGCATTTT. The gene calls are TRBV27 and TRBJ1-5; D unclear. Trimming stripped 2 bases from V and 0 bases from J, with 8 bases between. Per the germline V gene, CDR1 is MNHEY and CDR2 is SMNVEV (reference sequence). The CDR3 sequence is 15 residues long.

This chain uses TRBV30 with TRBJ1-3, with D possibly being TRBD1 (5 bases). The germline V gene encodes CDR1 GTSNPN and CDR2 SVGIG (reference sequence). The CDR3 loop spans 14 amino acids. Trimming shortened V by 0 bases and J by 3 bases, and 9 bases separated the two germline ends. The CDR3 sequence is CAWSVTGVGNTIYF. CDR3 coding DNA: TGTGCCTGGAGTGTGACGGGGGTTGGAAACACCATATATTTT.

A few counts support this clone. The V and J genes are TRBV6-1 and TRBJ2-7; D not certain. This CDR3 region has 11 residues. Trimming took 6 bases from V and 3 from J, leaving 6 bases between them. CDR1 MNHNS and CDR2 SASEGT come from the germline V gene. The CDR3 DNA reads TGTGCCAGCAGCTTCAGCTACGAGCAGTACTTC. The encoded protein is CASSFSYEQYF.

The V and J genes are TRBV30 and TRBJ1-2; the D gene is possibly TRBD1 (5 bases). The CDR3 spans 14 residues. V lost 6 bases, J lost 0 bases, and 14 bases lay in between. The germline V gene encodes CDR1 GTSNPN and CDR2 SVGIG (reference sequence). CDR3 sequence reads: CACLDSHSNYGYTF. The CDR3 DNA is TGTGCCTGCCTTGACAGTCACTCTAACTATGGCTACACCTTC.

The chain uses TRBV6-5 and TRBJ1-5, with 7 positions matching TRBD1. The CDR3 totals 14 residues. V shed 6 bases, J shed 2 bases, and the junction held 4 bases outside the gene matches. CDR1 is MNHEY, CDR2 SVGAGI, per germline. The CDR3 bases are TGTGCCAGCAGCCACGGGACAGGCAATCAGCCCCAGCATTTT. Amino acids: CASSHGTGNQPQHF.

The CDR3 reads CASSGAAVGTSGGTYNEQFF. The CDR3 DNA is TGTGCCAGCAGCGGAGCCGCCGTCGGGACTAGCGGGGGTACCTACAATGAGCAGTTCTTC. This chain links TRBV9 with TRBJ2-1, with TRBD2 identical over 14 bases. Losses at the gene ends were 3 bases for V and 2 bases for J; bases not matched to a gene: 13. Germline CDR1 SGDLS, CDR2 YYNGEE. The CDR3 covers 20 residues.

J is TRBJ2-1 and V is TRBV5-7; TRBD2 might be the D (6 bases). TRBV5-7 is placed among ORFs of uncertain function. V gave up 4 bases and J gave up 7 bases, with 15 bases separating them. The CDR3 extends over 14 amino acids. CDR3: CASSRVGRENEQFF. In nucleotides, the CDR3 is TGTGCCAGCAGCCGGGTGGGACGGGAGAATGAGCAGTTCTTC.

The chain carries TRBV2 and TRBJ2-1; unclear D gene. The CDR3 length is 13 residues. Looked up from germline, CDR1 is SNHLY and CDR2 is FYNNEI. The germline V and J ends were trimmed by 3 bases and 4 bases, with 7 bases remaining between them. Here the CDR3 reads CASSDGEYNEQFF. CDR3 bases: TGTGCCAGCAGTGACGGAGAGTACAATGAGCAGTTCTTC.

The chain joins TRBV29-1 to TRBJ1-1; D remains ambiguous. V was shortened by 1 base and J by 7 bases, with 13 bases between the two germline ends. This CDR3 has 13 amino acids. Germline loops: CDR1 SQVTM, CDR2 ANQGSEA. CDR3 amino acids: CSVEVTQRGEAFF. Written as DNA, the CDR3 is TGCAGCGTTGAAGTTACACAACGAGGTGAAGCTTTCTTT. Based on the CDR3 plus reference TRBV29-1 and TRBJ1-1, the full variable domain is SAVISQKPSRDICQRGTSLTIQCQVDSQVTMMFWYRQQPGQSLTLIATANQGSEATYESGFVIDKFPISRPNLTFSTLTVSNMSPEDSSIYLCSVEVTQRGEAFFGQGTRLTVV.

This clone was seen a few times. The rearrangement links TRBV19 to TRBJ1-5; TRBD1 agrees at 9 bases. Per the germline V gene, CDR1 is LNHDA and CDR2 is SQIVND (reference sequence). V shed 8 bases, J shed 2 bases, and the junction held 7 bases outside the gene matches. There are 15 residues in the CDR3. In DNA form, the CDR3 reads TGTGCCAGTCTGGGACAGGGTTACGGCAATCAGCCCCAGCATTTT. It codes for CASLGQGYGNQPQHF.

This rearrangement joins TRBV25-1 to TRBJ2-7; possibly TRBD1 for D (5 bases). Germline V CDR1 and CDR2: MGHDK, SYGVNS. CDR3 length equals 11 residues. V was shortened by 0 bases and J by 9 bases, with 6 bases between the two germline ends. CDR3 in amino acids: CASSEYQGQYF. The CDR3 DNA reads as TGTGCCAGCAGTGAATATCAGGGGCAGTACTTC.

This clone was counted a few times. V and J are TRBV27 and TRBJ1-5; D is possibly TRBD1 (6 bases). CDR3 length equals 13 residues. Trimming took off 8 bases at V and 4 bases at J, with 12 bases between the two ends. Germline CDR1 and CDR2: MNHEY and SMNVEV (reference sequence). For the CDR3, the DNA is TGTGCCAGCGCGGGGGCCAGAAATCAGCCCCAGCATTTT. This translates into CASAGARNQPQHF.

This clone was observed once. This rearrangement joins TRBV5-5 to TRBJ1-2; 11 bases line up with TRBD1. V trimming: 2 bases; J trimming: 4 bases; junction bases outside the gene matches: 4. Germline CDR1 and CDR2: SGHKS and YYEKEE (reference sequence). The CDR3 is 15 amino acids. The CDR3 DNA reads TGTGCCAGCAGCTTCGGGACAGGGGGGGTCTATGGCTACACCTTC. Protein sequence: CASSFGTGGVYGYTF.

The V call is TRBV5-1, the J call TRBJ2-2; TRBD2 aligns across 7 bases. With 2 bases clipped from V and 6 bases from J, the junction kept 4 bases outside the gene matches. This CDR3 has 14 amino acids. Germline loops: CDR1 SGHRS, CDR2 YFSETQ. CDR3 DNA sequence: TGCGCCAGCAGCTTTGTGGGGAGGGCCGGGGAGCTGTTTTTT. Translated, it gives CASSFVGRAGELFF.

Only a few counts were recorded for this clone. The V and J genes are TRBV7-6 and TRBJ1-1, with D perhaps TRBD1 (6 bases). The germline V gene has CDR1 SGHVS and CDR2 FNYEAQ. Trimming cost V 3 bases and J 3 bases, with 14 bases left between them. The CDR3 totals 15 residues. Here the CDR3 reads CASSFWTARDTEAFF. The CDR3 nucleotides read TGTGCCAGCAGCTTCTGGACAGCGCGGGACACTGAAGCTTTCTTT. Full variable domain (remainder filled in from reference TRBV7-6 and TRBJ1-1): GAGVSQSPRYKVTKRGQDVALRCDPISGHVSLYWYRQALGQGPEFLTYFNYEAQQDKSGLPNDRFSAERPEGSISTLTIQRTEQRDSAMYRCASSFWTARDTEAFFGQGTRLTVV.

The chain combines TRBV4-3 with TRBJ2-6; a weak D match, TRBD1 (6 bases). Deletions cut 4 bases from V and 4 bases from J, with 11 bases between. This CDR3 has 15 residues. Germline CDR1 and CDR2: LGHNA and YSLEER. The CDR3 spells CASSPQGPGANVLTF. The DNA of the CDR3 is TGCGCCAGCAGCCCACAGGGTCCAGGGGCCAACGTCCTGACTTTC.

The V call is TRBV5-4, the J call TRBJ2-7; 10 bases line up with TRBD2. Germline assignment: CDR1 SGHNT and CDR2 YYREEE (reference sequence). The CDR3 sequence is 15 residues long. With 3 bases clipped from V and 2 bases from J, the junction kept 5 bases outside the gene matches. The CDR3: CASSSRTSGPYEQYF. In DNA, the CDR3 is TGTGCCAGCAGCTCTCGGACTAGCGGCCCCTACGAGCAGTACTTC.

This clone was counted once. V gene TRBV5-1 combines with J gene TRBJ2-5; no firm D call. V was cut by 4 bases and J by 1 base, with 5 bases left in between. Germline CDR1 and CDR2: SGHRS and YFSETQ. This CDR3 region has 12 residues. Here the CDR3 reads CASSPGQETQYF. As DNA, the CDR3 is TGCGCCAGCAGCCCGGGCCAAGAGACCCAGTACTTC.